Listed below are T cell receptor beta chains from one sample, sequenced in a study of blood T cell repertoires in COVID-19. Sequenced by immunoSEQ multiplex PCR; TCRdb stores in-frame clones only, minus some. The table has around 220,000 clones, roughly nine tenths seen once. Sequenced material: peripheral blood. The receptor set was obtained from a man between 40 and 49 years old with active or convalescent COVID-19. Both conserved end residues are trimmed from each CDR3.

v_call: TRBV9; cdr3_aa: ASSASPNRDYGYT
v_call: TRBV5-5; cdr3_aa: ASSWARLGEWETQY
v_call: TRBV27; cdr3_aa: ASSLSGTGAYEQY
v_call: TRBV5-1; cdr3_aa: ASSLASGTRRQETQY
v_call: TRBV9; cdr3_aa: ASSEEDRGTSDRDTQY
v_call: TRBV25-1; cdr3_aa: ASSSSGTRAF
v_call: TRBV12-3/TRBV12-4; cdr3_aa: ASSLGQGDGYT
v_call: TRBV28; cdr3_aa: ASSGNTGAQH
v_call: TRBV5-1; cdr3_aa: ASSRSGGAEGNTIY
v_call: TRBV6-6; cdr3_aa: ASSYDRVYGYT
v_call: TRBV27; cdr3_aa: ASTLPVEGPDQPQH
v_call: TRBV11-2; cdr3_aa: ASSLEGTGLDTQY